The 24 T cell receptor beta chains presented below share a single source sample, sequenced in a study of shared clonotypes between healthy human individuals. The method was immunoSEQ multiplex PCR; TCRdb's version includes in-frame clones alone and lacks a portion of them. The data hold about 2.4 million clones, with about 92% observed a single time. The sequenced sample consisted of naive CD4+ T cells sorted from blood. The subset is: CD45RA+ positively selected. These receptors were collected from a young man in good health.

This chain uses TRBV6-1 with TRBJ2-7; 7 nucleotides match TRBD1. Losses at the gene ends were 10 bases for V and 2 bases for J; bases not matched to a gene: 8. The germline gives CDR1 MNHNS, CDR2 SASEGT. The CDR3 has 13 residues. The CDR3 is CATKLGTAYEQYF. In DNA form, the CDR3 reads TGTGCCACCAAACTAGGGACAGCCTACGAGCAGTACTTC.

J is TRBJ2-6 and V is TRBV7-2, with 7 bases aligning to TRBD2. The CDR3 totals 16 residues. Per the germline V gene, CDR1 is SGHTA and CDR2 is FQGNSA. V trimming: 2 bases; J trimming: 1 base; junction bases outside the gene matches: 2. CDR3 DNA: TGTGCCAGCAGCTTACGAGCGGGGTCTGGGGCCAACGTCCTGACTTTC. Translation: CASSLRAGSGANVLTF.

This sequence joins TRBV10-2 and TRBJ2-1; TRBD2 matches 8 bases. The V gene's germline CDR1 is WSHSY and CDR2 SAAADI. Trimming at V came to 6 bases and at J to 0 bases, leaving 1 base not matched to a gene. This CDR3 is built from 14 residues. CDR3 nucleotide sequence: TGCGCCAGCAGCAGCGGGAGCTCCTACAATGAGCAGTTCTTC. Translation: CASSSGSSYNEQFF.

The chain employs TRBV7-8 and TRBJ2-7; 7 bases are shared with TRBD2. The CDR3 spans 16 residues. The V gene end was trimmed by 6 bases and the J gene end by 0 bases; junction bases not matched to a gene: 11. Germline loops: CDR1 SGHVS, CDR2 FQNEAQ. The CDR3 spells CASSFSQRDPSYEQYF. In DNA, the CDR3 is TGTGCCAGCAGTTTTTCTCAGCGGGATCCCTCCTACGAGCAGTACTTC.

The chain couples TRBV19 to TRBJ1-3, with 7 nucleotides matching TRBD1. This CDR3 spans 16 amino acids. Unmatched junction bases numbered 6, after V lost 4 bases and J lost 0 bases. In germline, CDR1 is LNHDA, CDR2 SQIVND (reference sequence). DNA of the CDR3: TGTGCCAGTAGTACCGACAGGGTGGGCTCTGGAAACACCATATATTTT. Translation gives CASSTDRVGSGNTIYF. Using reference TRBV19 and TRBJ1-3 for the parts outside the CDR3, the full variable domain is DGGITQSPKYLFRKEGQNVTLSCEQNLNHDAMYWYRQDPGQGLRLIYYSQIVNDFQKGDIAEGYSVSREKKESFPLTVTSAQKNPTAFYLCASSTDRVGSGNTIYFGEGSWLTVV.

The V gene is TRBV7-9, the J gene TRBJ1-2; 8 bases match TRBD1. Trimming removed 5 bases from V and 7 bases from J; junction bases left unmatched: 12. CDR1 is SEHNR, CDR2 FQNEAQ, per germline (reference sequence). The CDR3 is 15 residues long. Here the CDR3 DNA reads TGTGCCAGCAGCCCCGCAGGGGGCTCGGGAATTGGCTACACCTTC. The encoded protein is CASSPAGGSGIGYTF.

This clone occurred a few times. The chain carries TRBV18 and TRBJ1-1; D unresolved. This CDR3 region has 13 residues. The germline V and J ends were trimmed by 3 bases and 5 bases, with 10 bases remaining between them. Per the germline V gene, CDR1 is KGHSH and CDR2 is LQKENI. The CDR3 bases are TGTGCCAGCTCACCGTCGGCTGGGACTGAAGCTTTCTTT. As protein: CASSPSAGTEAFF.

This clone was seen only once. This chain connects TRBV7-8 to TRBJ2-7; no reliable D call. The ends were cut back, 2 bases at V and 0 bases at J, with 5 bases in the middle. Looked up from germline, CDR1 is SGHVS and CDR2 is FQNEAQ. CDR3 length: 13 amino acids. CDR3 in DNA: TGTGCCAGCAGCTTACCTAGCTCCTACGAGCAGTACTTC. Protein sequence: CASSLPSSYEQYF.

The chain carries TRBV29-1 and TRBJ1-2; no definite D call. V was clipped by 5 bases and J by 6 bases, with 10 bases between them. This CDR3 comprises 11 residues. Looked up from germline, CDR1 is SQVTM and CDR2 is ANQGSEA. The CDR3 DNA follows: TGCAGCGTTACCGACTTGGATGGCTACACCTTC. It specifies CSVTDLDGYTF. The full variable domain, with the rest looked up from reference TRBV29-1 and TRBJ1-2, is SAVISQKPSRDICQRGTSLTIQCQVDSQVTMMFWYRQQPGQSLTLIATANQGSEATYESGFVIDKFPISRPNLTFSTLTVSNMSPEDSSIYLCSVTDLDGYTFGSGTRLTVV.

The CDR3 nucleotides are TGTGCCAGCAGCTTGGCCTCCAGGGGGGATGAAGCTTTCTTT. It codes for CASSLASRGDEAFF. This chain joins TRBV5-4 and TRBJ1-1; TRBD1 matches 7 bases. The J segment lost 7 bases and the V segment lost 0 bases, leaving 6 bases of the junction unmatched. The CDR3 length is 14 residues. Germline loops: CDR1 SGHNT, CDR2 YYREEE (reference sequence).

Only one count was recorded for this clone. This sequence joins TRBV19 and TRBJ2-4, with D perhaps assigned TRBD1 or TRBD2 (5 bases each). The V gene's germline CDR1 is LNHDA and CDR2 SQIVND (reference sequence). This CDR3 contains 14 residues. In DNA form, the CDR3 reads TGTGCTACTGCCCCCGGGACGGCCAAAAACATTCAGTACTTC. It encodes CATAPGTAKNIQYF.

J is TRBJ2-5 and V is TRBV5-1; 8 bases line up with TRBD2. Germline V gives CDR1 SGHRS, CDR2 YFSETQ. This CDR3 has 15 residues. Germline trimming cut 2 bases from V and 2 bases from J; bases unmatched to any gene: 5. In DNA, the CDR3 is TGCGCCAGCAGCTTCAGGAGCGGGGGACAAGAGACCCAGTACTTC. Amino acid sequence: CASSFRSGGQETQYF.

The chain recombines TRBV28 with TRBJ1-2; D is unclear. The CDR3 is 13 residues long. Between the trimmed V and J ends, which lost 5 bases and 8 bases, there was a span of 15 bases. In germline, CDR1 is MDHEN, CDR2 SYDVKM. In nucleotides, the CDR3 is TGTGCCAGCAGTATACTCCTAAACCAAGGCTACACCTTC. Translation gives CASSILLNQGYTF.

The CDR3 nucleotides read TGTGCCAGCAGCTCATCGCCGGGACAGGGGGCAACGCCCCAGCATTTT. Translating it yields CASSSSPGQGATPQHF. The rearrangement uses TRBV7-2 and TRBJ1-5; 12 bases agree with TRBD1. Trimming removed 4 bases from V and 9 bases from J; junction bases left unmatched: 10. The germline CDR1 and CDR2 sequences are SGHTA and FQGNSA. The length of the CDR3 is 16 residues.

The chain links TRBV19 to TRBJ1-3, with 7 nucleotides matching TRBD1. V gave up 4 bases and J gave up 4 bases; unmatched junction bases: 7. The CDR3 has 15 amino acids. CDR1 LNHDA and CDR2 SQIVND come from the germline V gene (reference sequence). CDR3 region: CASSTMTGYGNTIYF. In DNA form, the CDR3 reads TGTGCCAGTAGTACCATGACAGGGTACGGAAACACCATATATTTT.

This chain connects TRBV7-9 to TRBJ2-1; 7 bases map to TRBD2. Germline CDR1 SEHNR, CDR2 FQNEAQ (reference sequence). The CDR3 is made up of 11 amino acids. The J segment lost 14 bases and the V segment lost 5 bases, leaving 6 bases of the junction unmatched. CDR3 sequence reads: CASSPGTIKFF. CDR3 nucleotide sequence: TGTGCCAGCAGCCCCGGGACTATTAAGTTCTTC.

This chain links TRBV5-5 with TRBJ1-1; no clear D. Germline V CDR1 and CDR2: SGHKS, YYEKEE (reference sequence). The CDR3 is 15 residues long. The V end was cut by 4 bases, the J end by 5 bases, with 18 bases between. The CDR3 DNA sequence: TGTGCCAGCAGCCCGGAGGTGGCGTTTTGGACTGAAGCTTTCTTT. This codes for CASSPEVAFWTEAFF.

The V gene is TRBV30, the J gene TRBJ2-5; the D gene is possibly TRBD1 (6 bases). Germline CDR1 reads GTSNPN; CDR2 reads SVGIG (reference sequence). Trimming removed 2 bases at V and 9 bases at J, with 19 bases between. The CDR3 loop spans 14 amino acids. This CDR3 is CAWSFGRGVEAQYF. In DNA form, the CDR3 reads TGTGCCTGGAGTTTCGGCAGGGGTGTCGAGGCCCAGTACTTC.

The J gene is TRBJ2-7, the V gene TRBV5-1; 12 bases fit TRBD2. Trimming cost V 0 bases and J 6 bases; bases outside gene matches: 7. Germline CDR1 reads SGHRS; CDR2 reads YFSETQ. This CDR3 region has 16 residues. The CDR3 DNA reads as TGCGCCAGCAGCTTGGGGTCGACTAGCGGGAGAGGCGAGCAGTACTTC. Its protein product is CASSLGSTSGRGEQYF. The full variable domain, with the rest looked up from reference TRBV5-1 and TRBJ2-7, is KAGVTQTPRYLIKTRGQQVTLSCSPISGHRSVSWYQQTPGQGLQFLFEYFSETQRNKGNFPGRFSGRQFSNSRSEMNVSTLELGDSALYLCASSLGSTSGRGEQYFGPGTRLTVT.

The CDR3 reads CASSTTRKMNTEAFF. In nucleotides, the CDR3 is TGTGCCAGCAGTACCACCAGGAAAATGAACACTGAAGCTTTCTTT. J is TRBJ1-1 and V is TRBV6-5, with D hard to call. V was cut by 5 bases and J by 0 bases, with 13 bases left in between. Per germline, CDR1 MNHEY and CDR2 SVGAGI. The CDR3 is 15 residues long.

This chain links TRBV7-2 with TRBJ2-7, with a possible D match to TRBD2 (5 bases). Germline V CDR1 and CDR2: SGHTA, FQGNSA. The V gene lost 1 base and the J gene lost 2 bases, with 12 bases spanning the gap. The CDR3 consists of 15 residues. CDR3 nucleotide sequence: TGTGCCAGCAGCTTAGGGGCGGGTCTTACCTACGAGCAGTACTTC. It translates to CASSLGAGLTYEQYF. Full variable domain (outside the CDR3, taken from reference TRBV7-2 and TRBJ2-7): GAGVSQSPSNKVTEKGKDVELRCDPISGHTALYWYRQSLGQGLEFLIYFQGNSAPDKSGLPSDRFSAERTGGSVSTLTIQRTQQEDSAVYLCASSLGAGLTYEQYFGPGTRLTVT.

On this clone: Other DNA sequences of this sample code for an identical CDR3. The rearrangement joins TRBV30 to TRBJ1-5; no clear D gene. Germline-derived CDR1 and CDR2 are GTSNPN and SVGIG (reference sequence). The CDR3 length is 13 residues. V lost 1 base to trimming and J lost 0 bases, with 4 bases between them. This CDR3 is CAWSAGSNQPQHF. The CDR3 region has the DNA TGTGCCTGGAGTGCTGGTAGCAATCAGCCCCAGCATTTT.

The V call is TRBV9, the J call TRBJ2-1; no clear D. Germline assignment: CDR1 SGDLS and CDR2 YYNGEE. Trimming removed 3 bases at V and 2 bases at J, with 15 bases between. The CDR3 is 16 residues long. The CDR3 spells CASSADRANPYNEQFF. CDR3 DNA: TGTGCCAGCAGCGCCGACCGGGCAAACCCCTACAATGAGCAGTTCTTC.

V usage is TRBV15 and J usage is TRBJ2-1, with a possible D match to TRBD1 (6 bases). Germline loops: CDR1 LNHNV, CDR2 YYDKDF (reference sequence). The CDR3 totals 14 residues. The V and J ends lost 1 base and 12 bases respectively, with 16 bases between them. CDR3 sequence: CATSRGDTLKGQFF. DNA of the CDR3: TGTGCCACCAGCAGAGGGGACACGCTCAAGGGGCAGTTCTTC.